A selection of T cell receptor beta chains follows, all from one sample in a study of T cell repertoires in cytomegalovirus infection. TCRdb redid the calling of the reads with MiXCR, one entry per CDR3 protein. The table shows a few hundred thousand distinct CDR3 sequences, with just under 35% occurring only once. Antigen specificity for these receptors is unknown. The material was cultured PBMCs, obtained from culture after CMV antigen stimulation. These receptors were collected from a human donor in good health (CMV status not recorded). Some clones in this sample may be carry-over from other donors' samples. The CDR3 runs from the conserved cysteine through the conserved F or W. The order of the fields is D gene, V gene, clone size, J gene, CDR3 DNA, CDR3 protein. D genes are given only for firm matches. Clone size, where shown, is once, few, many, or a class for clones that have expanded.

d_gene: -; v_gene: TRBV12-3/TRBV12-4; abundance: -; j_gene: TRBJ1-5; CDR3nt: TGTGCCAGCATTTCTGACAGTTATAGCAATCAGCCCCAGCATTTT; CDR3aa: CASISDSYSNQPQHF
d_gene: TRBD2; v_gene: TRBV27; abundance: -; j_gene: TRBJ2-3; CDR3nt: TGTGCCAGCAGTTTCCTAGCGGTAACAGATACGCAGTATTTT; CDR3aa: CASSFLAVTDTQYF
d_gene: TRBD2; v_gene: TRBV5-4; abundance: -; j_gene: TRBJ2-1; CDR3nt: TGTGCCAGCAGCTTGGAGGGGACTAGAACCTACAATGAGCAGTTCTTC; CDR3aa: CASSLEGTRTYNEQFF
d_gene: TRBD2; v_gene: TRBV6-8; abundance: -; j_gene: TRBJ2-1; CDR3nt: TGTGCCAGCAGTTACTCGTCCCTAGCGGGAGGAATAGACAATGAGCAGTTCTTC; CDR3aa: CASSYSSLAGGIDNEQFF
d_gene: -; v_gene: TRBV12-3/TRBV12-4; abundance: -; j_gene: TRBJ2-5; CDR3nt: TGTGCCAGCAGTTTAGCCGGAGCCTCGGGGACCCAGTACTTC; CDR3aa: CASSLAGASGTQYF
d_gene: -; v_gene: TRBV4-1; abundance: -; j_gene: TRBJ2-7; CDR3nt: TGCGCCAGCAGCCAAGAAGAGGGACCTTACGAGCAGTACTTC; CDR3aa: CASSQEEGPYEQYF
d_gene: TRBD1; v_gene: TRBV4-1; abundance: -; j_gene: TRBJ2-3; CDR3nt: TGCGCCAGCTCCTTACAGGGGCGCACAGATACGCAGTATTTT; CDR3aa: CASSLQGRTDTQYF
d_gene: -; v_gene: TRBV7-6; abundance: -; j_gene: TRBJ2-1; CDR3nt: TGTGCCAGCAGCCCGTCGGCGGGAAGCTCCTACAATGAGCAGTTCTTC; CDR3aa: CASSPSAGSSYNEQFF
d_gene: TRBD2; v_gene: TRBV25-1; abundance: few; j_gene: TRBJ2-1; CDR3nt: TGTGCCAGCAGTGGGCTAGCGGGAGAACTATACAATGAGCAGTTCTTC; CDR3aa: CASSGLAGELYNEQFF
d_gene: -; v_gene: TRBV24-1; abundance: few; j_gene: TRBJ2-1; CDR3nt: TGTGCCACCAGTGATCCAGGCGGAGACGACTCCTACAATGAGCAGTTCTTC; CDR3aa: CATSDPGGDDSYNEQFF
d_gene: -; v_gene: TRBV7-9; abundance: -; j_gene: TRBJ1-1; CDR3nt: TGTGCCAGCAGCTCCGGGACCCAGGCTGAAGCTTTCTTT; CDR3aa: CASSSGTQAEAFF
d_gene: -; v_gene: TRBV15; abundance: -; j_gene: TRBJ2-7; CDR3nt: TGTGCCACCAGCAGAGCCAGGCCAAGCGTTTACGAGCAGCACTTC; CDR3aa: CATSRARPSVYEQHF
d_gene: -; v_gene: TRBV6-2/TRBV6-3; abundance: few; j_gene: TRBJ2-2; CDR3nt: TGTGCCACCCGACGGACCCCGAACACCGGGGAGCTGTTTTTT; CDR3aa: CATRRTPNTGELFF
d_gene: -; v_gene: TRBV6-4; abundance: -; j_gene: TRBJ2-3; CDR3nt: TGTGCCAGCAGTGAAGGGAGCGGGAGCACAGATACGCAGTATTTT; CDR3aa: CASSEGSGSTDTQYF
d_gene: TRBD2; v_gene: TRBV7-2; abundance: -; j_gene: TRBJ2-7; CDR3nt: TGTGCCAGCAGCTTAGTGCCAGCGGGAGCTCAATCAGGGCAGTACTTC; CDR3aa: CASSLVPAGAQSGQYF
d_gene: -; v_gene: TRBV18; abundance: -; j_gene: TRBJ1-4; CDR3nt: TGTGCCAGCTCACCACAAGGTCTAAAAAACAGATTCGTTTTAGACCATGAAAAACTGTTTTTT; CDR3aa: CASSPQGLKNRFVLDHEKLFF
d_gene: TRBD1; v_gene: TRBV7-2; abundance: -; j_gene: TRBJ1-6; CDR3nt: TGTGCCAGCAGCTTAGCCGCGGCAGGGGGCGCTTCGGGTTCACCCCTCCACTTT; CDR3aa: CASSLAAAGGASGSPLHF
d_gene: -; v_gene: TRBV4-3; abundance: -; j_gene: TRBJ1-3; CDR3nt: TGCGCCAGCAGCCTTTCATGGGGCTCTGGAAACACCATATATTTT; CDR3aa: CASSLSWGSGNTIYF
d_gene: TRBD1; v_gene: TRBV6-2/TRBV6-3; abundance: -; j_gene: TRBJ2-1; CDR3nt: TGTGCCAGCAGTTCACAGGGGTGGGCTTTCAATGAGCAGTTCTTC; CDR3aa: CASSSQGWAFNEQFF
d_gene: -; v_gene: TRBV10-3; abundance: -; j_gene: TRBJ2-5; CDR3nt: TGTGCCATCAGTGAAAGGGAGACCCAGTACTTC; CDR3aa: CAISERETQYF
d_gene: TRBD1; v_gene: TRBV6-2/TRBV6-3; abundance: -; j_gene: TRBJ2-7; CDR3nt: TGTGCCAGCAGTCACCAGGGACAGGGGAAGTACTTC; CDR3aa: CASSHQGQGKYF
d_gene: TRBD2; v_gene: TRBV28; abundance: -; j_gene: TRBJ2-7; CDR3nt: TGTGCCAGCAGCTTGACTAGCGGGAATTTCTACGAGCAGTACTTC; CDR3aa: CASSLTSGNFYEQYF